Each of the 25 T cell receptor beta chains below was sequenced from the same sample in a study of T cell clonotyping in hematopoietic cell transplantation. Indicated time point: recipient sample about 28 days before transplant, after cytoreduction. Profiled with immunoSEQ multiplex PCR; TCRdb holds only in-frame clones, not every one. The repertoire holds approximately 25,000 clones, with roughly 84% as singletons. The sample here was peripheral blood mononuclear cells, taken before stem cell transplant. All receptors come from a woman in her sixties with acute myeloid leukemia. Some clones in this sample may be carry-over from other donors' samples.

V usage is TRBV6-5 and J usage is TRBJ2-3; D perhaps matches TRBD2 (5 bases). Germline V gives CDR1 MNHEY, CDR2 SVGAGI. The CDR3 is 16 amino acids. V lost 2 bases to trimming and J lost 4 bases, with 16 bases between them. The CDR3 coding sequence is TGTGCCAGCAGTTACGGGCTAGCAAATTTCCCAGATACGCAGTATTTT. It translates to CASSYGLANFPDTQYF.

This clone was seen only once. V usage is TRBV28 and J usage is TRBJ1-4; 10 bases are a match to TRBD1. The V gene end was trimmed by 4 bases and the J gene end by 8 bases; junction bases not matched to a gene: 4. CDR1 and CDR2 from the germline V gene are MDHEN and SYDVKM. CDR3 length: 14 amino acids. DNA of the CDR3: TGTGCCAGCAGTTCGACAGGGGGCATAGAAAAACTGTTTTTT. Translated: CASSSTGGIEKLFF.

The rearrangement links TRBV7-2 to TRBJ1-2, with D possibly matching TRBD1 (6 bases). Germline V CDR1 and CDR2: SGHTA, FQGNSA. The CDR3 is 15 residues long. V shed 3 bases and J shed 7 bases, with 18 bases lying between them. CDR3 region: CASSLVAGEAAGYTF. CDR3 DNA: TGTGCCAGCAGCTTGGTGGCAGGGGAAGCGGCTGGCTACACCTTC.

V and J are TRBV4-3 and TRBJ1-1, with 12 bases matching TRBD1. V shed 0 bases and J 10 bases; nucleotides not matched to a gene: 18. Germline V gene lookup returns CDR1 LGHNA and CDR2 YSLEER. This CDR3 is 19 amino acids long. As DNA, the CDR3 is TGCGCCAGCAGCCAAGAAGTTGCCGGGACAGGGGGCTTTGTGGGAGGAGCTTTCTTT. Residues: CASSQEVAGTGGFVGGAFF.

The V gene is TRBV6-5, the J gene TRBJ2-7; 10 nucleotides match TRBD1. The CDR3 is made up of 15 amino acids. The V gene end was trimmed by 2 bases and the J gene end by 5 bases; junction bases not matched to a gene: 6. Germline V gives CDR1 MNHEY, CDR2 SVGAGI. The CDR3 sequence is CASSYGTGDFHEQYF. CDR3 nucleotides: TGTGCCAGCAGTTACGGGACAGGGGACTTCCACGAGCAGTACTTC.

This chain links TRBV9 with TRBJ1-1; D is possibly TRBD1 (6 bases). CDR1 and CDR2 from the germline V gene are SGDLS and YYNGEE. Deletions cut 4 bases from V and 2 bases from J, with 15 bases between. This CDR3 is built from 15 residues. DNA for the CDR3: TGTGCCAGCAGCCGTCTACCGGACAGAAACACTGAAGCTTTCTTT. This translates into CASSRLPDRNTEAFF.

The chain joins TRBV29-1 to TRBJ2-3, with D possibly matching TRBD1 (6 bases). The germline V gene has CDR1 SQVTM and CDR2 ANQGSEA. V lost 6 bases and J 4 bases, leaving 14 bases between the germline ends. CDR3 length: 13 residues. The CDR3 spells CSVEQQGSDTQYF. CDR3 in DNA: TGCAGCGTAGAACAACAGGGTTCAGATACGCAGTATTTT.

V gene TRBV9 combines with J gene TRBJ1-5, with 10 positions matching TRBD1. The trim removed 2 bases at V and 2 bases at J, leaving 4 bases unmatched. The CDR3 consists of 16 residues. Germline V gives CDR1 SGDLS, CDR2 YYNGEE. The CDR3 region is CASSVSGTGGNQPQHF. CDR3 DNA sequence: TGTGCCAGCAGCGTCTCCGGGACAGGGGGCAATCAGCCCCAGCATTTT.

This chain links TRBV19 with TRBJ2-2, with 9 positions matching TRBD1. The CDR3 covers 16 residues. Germline CDR1 reads LNHDA; CDR2 reads SQIVND (reference sequence). V gave up 5 bases and J gave up 4 bases; unmatched junction bases: 8. The CDR3 sequence: CASSPGQGWGTGELFF. CDR3 bases: TGTGCCAGTAGTCCTGGACAGGGGTGGGGCACCGGGGAGCTGTTTTTT.

CDR3 sequence (DNA): TGTGCCAGCACGCGGGACAGGGAAGCGGGCTACACCTTC. It encodes CASTRDREAGYTF. V gene TRBV28 combines with J gene TRBJ1-2, with 9 positions matching TRBD1. V shed 7 bases and J 8 bases; nucleotides not matched to a gene: 8. CDR3 size: 13 residues. Germline V CDR1 and CDR2: MDHEN, SYDVKM.

The chain uses TRBV25-1 and TRBJ2-5; 9 bases match TRBD1. The ends lost 3 bases at V and 9 bases at J; junction bases unmatched: 14. Germline-derived CDR1 and CDR2 are MGHDK and SYGVNS. This CDR3 has 16 residues. Here the CDR3 DNA reads TGTGCCAGCAGTGATAGGACCGGGACAGGGAGGGTGGCCCAGTACTTC. Its translation is CASSDRTGTGRVAQYF.

The rearrangement links TRBV28 to TRBJ2-3, with unresolved D. From germline, CDR1 is MDHEN and CDR2 SYDVKM. The CDR3 is 16 residues long. Between the trimmed V and J ends, which lost 1 base and 0 bases, there was a span of 11 bases. The CDR3 is CASSLSRRSSTDTQYF. The CDR3 region has the DNA TGTGCCAGCAGTTTATCGCGGCGGTCTAGCACAGATACGCAGTATTTT. The complete variable domain, with remaining parts taken from reference TRBV28 and TRBJ2-3, reads DVKVTQSSRYLVKRTGEKVFLECVQDMDHENMFWYRQDPGLGLRLIYFSYDVKMKEKGDIPEGYSVSREKKERFSLILESASTNQTSMYLCASSLSRRSSTDTQYFGPGTRLTVL.

The chain combines TRBV7-9 with TRBJ2-1; a weak D match, TRBD2 (6 bases). The CDR3 length is 14 residues. The V end lost 3 bases, the J end lost 5 bases, and 11 bases lay between the germline ends. Germline V CDR1 and CDR2: SEHNR, FQNEAQ (reference sequence). CDR3 sequence: CASSFVAANNEQFF. CDR3 coding DNA: TGTGCCAGCAGCTTCGTAGCGGCAAACAATGAGCAGTTCTTC.

V and J are TRBV6-4 and TRBJ2-2; 9 nucleotides match TRBD1. This CDR3 is 15 amino acids long. Germline assignment: CDR1 MRHNA and CDR2 SNTAGT. The V segment lost 8 bases and the J segment 6 bases; nucleotides outside the gene matches: 10. The CDR3 nucleotides read TGTGCCAGCTCACGGGGACAGGGTGAGGCCGGGGAGCTGTTTTTT. Its protein is CASSRGQGEAGELFF.

The chain joins TRBV28 to TRBJ2-7, with unresolved D. CDR1 and CDR2 (germline): MDHEN, SYDVKM. The CDR3 has 12 residues. Trimming took off 3 bases at V and 2 bases at J, with 5 bases between the two ends. The chain's CDR3 is CASSFGPYEQYF. The CDR3, as DNA: TGTGCCAGCAGTTTCGGTCCCTACGAGCAGTACTTC.

The chain employs TRBV6-6 and TRBJ1-5; tentative D call: TRBD1 (6 bases). Germline V lookup: CDR1 MNHNY, CDR2 SVGAGI (reference sequence). The CDR3 loop spans 14 amino acids. V shed 5 bases and J shed 0 bases, with 8 bases lying between them. DNA for the CDR3: TGTGCCAGCAGTAGGACAGATAGCAATCAGCCCCAGCATTTT. Protein product: CASSRTDSNQPQHF.

J is TRBJ2-7 and V is TRBV11-3, with D perhaps matching TRBD2 (6 bases). This CDR3 has 14 residues. V lost 3 bases and J 6 bases, leaving 15 bases between the germline ends. CDR1 SGHNT and CDR2 YENEEA come from the germline V gene. CDR3 bases: TGTGCCAGCAGCTTCGGGACCCCCGGGGGCGAGCAGTACTTC. Its translation is CASSFGTPGGEQYF.

The chain is built from TRBV27 and TRBJ1-5; D gene ambiguous. The germline V gene encodes CDR1 MNHEY and CDR2 SMNVEV (reference sequence). The CDR3 totals 15 residues. V was clipped by 1 base and J by 3 bases, with 10 bases between them. The CDR3 sequence is CASSLFAQPNQPQHF. The CDR3 DNA follows: TGTGCCAGCAGTTTATTTGCCCAACCCAATCAGCCCCAGCATTTT.

V and J are TRBV29-1 and TRBJ2-7, with 10 bases fitting TRBD1. This CDR3 is built from 13 residues. V trimming: 6 bases; J trimming: 5 bases; junction bases outside the gene matches: 7. Germline assignment: CDR1 SQVTM and CDR2 ANQGSEA. This CDR3 is CSVAGQGIDEQYF. Written as DNA, the CDR3 is TGCAGCGTCGCGGGACAGGGGATCGACGAGCAGTACTTC.

The chain joins TRBV5-1 to TRBJ2-7; 9 bases are a match to TRBD1. V dropped 4 bases and J dropped 7; count of bases not matched to a gene: 9. Per the germline V gene, CDR1 is SGHRS and CDR2 is YFSETQ. This CDR3 region has 14 residues. CDR3 sequence (DNA): TGCGCCAGCAGCCCAACCGGGACAGGGAATGAGCAGTACTTC. Protein product: CASSPTGTGNEQYF.

This chain connects TRBV7-3 to TRBJ2-5, with 7 bases matching TRBD2. There are 15 residues in the CDR3. Per the germline V gene, CDR1 is SGHTA and CDR2 is FQGTGA. V lost 2 bases and J lost 3; bases outside the gene matches: 6. The CDR3 DNA reads as TGTGCCAGCAGCTTAGTAGCGGGTGAGGAAGAGACCCAGTACTTC. Its protein is CASSLVAGEEETQYF.

A word on this clone: The junction does not match germline at one end; this may be a read error. CDR3 nucleotides: TGTGCTAGCAGCCCGGACAGGCAAGAGACCCAGTACTTC. This gives the protein CASSPDRQETQYF. The chain is built from TRBV7-7 and TRBJ2-5; 7 nucleotides align to TRBD1. CDR3 length equals 13 residues. Germline V CDR1 and CDR2: SSHAT, FNYEAQ (reference sequence).

This sequence joins TRBV7-3 and TRBJ1-2, with TRBD1 matching 7 bases. The ends lost 5 bases at V and 3 bases at J; junction bases unmatched: 9. The length of the CDR3 is 15 residues. CDR1 and CDR2 (germline): SGHTA, FQGTGA. In DNA form, the CDR3 reads TGTGCCAGCAGCCCCGCCGAAGGGGGCCACTATGGCTACACCTTC. This codes for CASSPAEGGHYGYTF.

This clone appeared a few times. The chain joins TRBV11-2 to TRBJ2-2; the D is unclear. The V end lost 0 bases, the J end lost 5 bases, and 7 bases lay between the germline ends. The CDR3 totals 14 residues. Germline lookup yields CDR1 SGHAT and CDR2 FQNNGV. The CDR3 protein is CASSLDLRTGELFF. The CDR3 bases are TGTGCCAGCAGCTTAGATCTCCGAACCGGGGAGCTGTTTTTT.

V is TRBV27 and J is TRBJ1-5; unclear D gene. V lost 4 bases and J lost 0, with 7 bases in between. The CDR3 is 14 residues long. Germline V gene data show CDR1 as MNHEY and CDR2 as SMNVEV (reference sequence). The CDR3 sequence is CASSSWVSNQPQHF. DNA of the CDR3: TGTGCCAGCAGTTCCTGGGTTAGCAATCAGCCCCAGCATTTT.